This T cell receptor (beta chain) was sequenced in a study of T cells in Graves' hyperthyroidism and ophthalmopathy. TCR beta CDR3 region amplification was performed from RNA transcripts. Using the HTBI primer set, a first-round RT-PCR was run on the TCR CDR3. TCRdb called the multiplex PCR reads again in MiXCR, with one record for every CDR3 protein. The data show over 500,000 distinct CDR3 sequences, with approximately 48% seen just once and about 45% held by the top ten. This CDR3 is built from 13 residues. Germline CDR1 is LNHDA and CDR2 is SQIVND (reference sequence). Trimming cost V 5 bases and J 1 base, with 6 bases left between them. This clonotype was counted many times.

This clonotype was sampled from an adult woman with Graves' disease, either hyperthyroidism or ophthalmopathy (not recorded which). Sequencing was done on a sample of peripheral blood or thyroid tissue (not recorded which). This sequence joins TRBV19 and TRBJ1-5; D unresolved. The CDR3: CASSSLSNQPQHF. CDR3 in DNA: TGTGCCAGTAGTTCACTAAGCAATCAGCCCCAGCATTTT.